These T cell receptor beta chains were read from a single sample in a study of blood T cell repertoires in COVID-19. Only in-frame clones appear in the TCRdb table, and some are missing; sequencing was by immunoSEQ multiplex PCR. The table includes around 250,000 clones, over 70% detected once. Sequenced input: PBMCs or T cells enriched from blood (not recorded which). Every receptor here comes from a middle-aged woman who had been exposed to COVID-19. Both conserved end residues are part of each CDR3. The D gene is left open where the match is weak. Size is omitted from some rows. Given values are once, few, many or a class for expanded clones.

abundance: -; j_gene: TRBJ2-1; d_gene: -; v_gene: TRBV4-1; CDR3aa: CASSPALVDEQFF; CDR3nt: TGCGCCAGCAGCCCTGCCTTAGTTGATGAGCAGTTCTTC
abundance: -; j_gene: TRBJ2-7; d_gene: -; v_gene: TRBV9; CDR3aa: CASSEDRASYEQYF; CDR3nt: TGTGCCAGCAGCGAGGACAGAGCGTCCTACGAGCAGTACTTC
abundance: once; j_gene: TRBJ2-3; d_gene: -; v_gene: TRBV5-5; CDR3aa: CASSFSTSDTQYF; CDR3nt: TGTGCCAGCAGCTTTTCAACTAGCGATACGCAGTATTTT
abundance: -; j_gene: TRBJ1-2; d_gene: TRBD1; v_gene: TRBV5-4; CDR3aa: CASSLGQGDYGYTF; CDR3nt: TGTGCCAGCAGCTTGGGACAGGGAGACTATGGCTACACCTTC
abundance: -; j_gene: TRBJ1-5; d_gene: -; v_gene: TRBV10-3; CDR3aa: CAISESTVPNQPQHF; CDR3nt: TGTGCCATCAGTGAGTCCACAGTTCCAAATCAGCCCCAGCATTTT
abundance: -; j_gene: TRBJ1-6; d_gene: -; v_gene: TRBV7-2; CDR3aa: CASSFFRAQGSSPLHF; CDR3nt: TGTGCCAGCAGCTTTTTCCGGGCCCAGGGCAGTTCACCCCTCCACTTT
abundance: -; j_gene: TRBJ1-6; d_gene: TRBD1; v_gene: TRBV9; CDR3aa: CASSVGGGEGSPLHF; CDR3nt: TGTGCCAGCAGCGTAGGAGGGGGCGAGGGTTCACCCCTCCACTTT
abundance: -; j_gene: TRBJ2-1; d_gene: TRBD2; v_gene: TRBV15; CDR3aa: CATSRDRGLAGRGSYNEQFF; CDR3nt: TGTGCCACCAGCAGAGATCGTGGACTAGCGGGGCGCGGCTCCTACAATGAGCAGTTCTTC
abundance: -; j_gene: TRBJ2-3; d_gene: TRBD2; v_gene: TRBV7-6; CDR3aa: CASSLMLAGGRGTQYF; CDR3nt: TGTGCCAGCAGCTTAATGCTAGCGGGGGGTAGGGGGACGCAGTATTTT
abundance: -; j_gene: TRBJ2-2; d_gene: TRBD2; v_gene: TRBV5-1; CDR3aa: CASSASGSFSGELFF; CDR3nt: TGTGCCAGCAGCGCTAGCGGGAGTTTTTCCGGGGAGCTGTTTTTT
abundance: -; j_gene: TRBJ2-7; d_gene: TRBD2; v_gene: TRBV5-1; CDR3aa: CASSWTSGDDEQYF; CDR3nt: TGCGCCAGCAGCTGGACTAGCGGGGACGACGAGCAGTACTTC
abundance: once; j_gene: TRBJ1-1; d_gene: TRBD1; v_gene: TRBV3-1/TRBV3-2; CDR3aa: CASSPGPWDSEAFF; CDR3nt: TGTGCCAGCAGCCCAGGCCCTTGGGACAGCGAAGCTTTCTTT
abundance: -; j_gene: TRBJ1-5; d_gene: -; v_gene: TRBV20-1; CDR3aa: CSASPMVSGVNQPQHF; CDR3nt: TGCAGTGCTAGTCCCATGGTATCGGGGGTAAATCAGCCCCAGCATTTT
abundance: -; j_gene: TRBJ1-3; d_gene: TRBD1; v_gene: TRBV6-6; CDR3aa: CASSYYGGQGNTIYF; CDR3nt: TGTGCCAGCAGTTACTATGGGGGACAGGGAAACACCATATATTTT
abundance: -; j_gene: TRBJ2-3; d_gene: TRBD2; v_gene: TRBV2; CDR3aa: CASSEAGTSADTQYF; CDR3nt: TGTGCCAGCAGTGAAGCGGGGACTAGCGCAGATACGCAGTATTTT
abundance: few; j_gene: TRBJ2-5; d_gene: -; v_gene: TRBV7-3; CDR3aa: CASSLTGSGRSETQYF; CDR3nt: TGTGCCAGCAGCTTAACAGGGAGTGGGCGATCAGAGACCCAGTACTTC
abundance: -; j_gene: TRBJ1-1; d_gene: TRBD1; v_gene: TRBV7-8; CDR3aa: CASSFGTVNTEAFF; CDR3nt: TGTGCCAGCAGCTTCGGGACAGTGAACACTGAAGCTTTCTTT
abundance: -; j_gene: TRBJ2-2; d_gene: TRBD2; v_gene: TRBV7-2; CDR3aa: CASSSGLAGVNTGELFF; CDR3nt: TGTGCCAGCAGCTCCGGACTAGCGGGGGTGAACACCGGGGAGCTGTTTTTT
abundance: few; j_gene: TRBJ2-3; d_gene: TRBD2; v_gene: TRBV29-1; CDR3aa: CSVGDSGSSTDTQYF; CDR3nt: TGCAGCGTGGGCGATAGCGGGAGCAGCACAGATACGCAGTATTTT
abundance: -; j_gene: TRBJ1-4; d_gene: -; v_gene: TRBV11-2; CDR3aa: CASSPGTGPINEKLFF; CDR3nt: TGTGCCAGCAGCCCCGGGACTGGACCGATAAATGAAAAACTGTTTTTT
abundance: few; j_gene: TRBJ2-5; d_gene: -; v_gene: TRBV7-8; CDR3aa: CASRAGIQETQYF; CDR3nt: TGTGCCAGCAGGGCGGGGATCCAAGAGACCCAGTACTTC
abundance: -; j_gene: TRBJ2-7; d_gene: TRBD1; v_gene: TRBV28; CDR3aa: CASSSTGLSYEQYF; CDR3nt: TGTGCCAGCAGTTCGACAGGGTTGTCCTACGAGCAGTACTTC
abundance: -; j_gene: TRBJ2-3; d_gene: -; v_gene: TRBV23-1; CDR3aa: CASSQKMCGASTDTQYF; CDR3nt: TGCGCCAGCAGTCAAAAGATGTGCGGGGCTAGCACAGATACGCAGTATTTT
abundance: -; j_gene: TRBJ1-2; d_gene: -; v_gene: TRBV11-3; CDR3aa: CASSLDMTAYGYTF; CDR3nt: TGTGCCAGCAGCTTAGATATGACAGCCTATGGCTACACCTTC
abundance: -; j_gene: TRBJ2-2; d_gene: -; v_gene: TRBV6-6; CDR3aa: CASSSLPGVTGELFF; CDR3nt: TGTGCCAGCAGCTCGTTACCCGGGGTCACCGGGGAGCTGTTTTTT
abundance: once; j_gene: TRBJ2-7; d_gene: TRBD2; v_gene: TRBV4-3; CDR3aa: CASSQDSGGGWEQYF; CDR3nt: TGCGCCAGCAGCCAAGACAGCGGGGGTGGGTGGGAGCAGTACTTC
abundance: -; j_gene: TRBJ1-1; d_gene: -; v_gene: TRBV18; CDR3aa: CASSPPPGMNTEAFF; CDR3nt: TGTGCCAGCTCACCACCGCCAGGCATGAACACTGAAGCTTTCTTT
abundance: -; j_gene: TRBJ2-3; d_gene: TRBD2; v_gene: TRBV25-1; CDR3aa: CASVGGWTDTQYF; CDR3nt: TGTGCCAGCGTCGGGGGGTGGACAGATACGCAGTATTTT
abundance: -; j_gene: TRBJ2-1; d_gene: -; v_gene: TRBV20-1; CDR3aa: CSADLGTEQFF; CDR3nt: TGCAGTGCGGACTTAGGTACTGAGCAGTTCTTC
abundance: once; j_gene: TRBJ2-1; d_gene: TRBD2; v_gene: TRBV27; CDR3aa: CASSPLAGGSSYNEQFF; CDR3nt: TGTGCCAGCAGTCCTCTAGCGGGGGGCTCCTCCTACAATGAGCAGTTCTTC
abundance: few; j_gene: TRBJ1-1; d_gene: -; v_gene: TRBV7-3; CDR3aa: CASSSQVRGEAFF; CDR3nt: TGTGCCAGCAGCTCCCAGGTCCGGGGAGAAGCTTTCTTT
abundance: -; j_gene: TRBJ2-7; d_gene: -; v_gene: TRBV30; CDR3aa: CAWSVIFGAGSRLGDEQYF; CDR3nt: TGTGCCTGGAGTGTAATTTTTGGGGCAGGTTCCCGACTAGGTGACGAGCAGTACTTC
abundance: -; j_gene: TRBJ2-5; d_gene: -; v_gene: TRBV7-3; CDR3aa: CASSLSRGAETQYF; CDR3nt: TGTGCCAGCAGCTTAAGTCGGGGGGCAGAGACCCAGTACTTC
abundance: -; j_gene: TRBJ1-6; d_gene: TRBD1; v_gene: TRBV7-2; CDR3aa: CASSRTGGNSPLHF; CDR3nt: TGTGCCAGCAGCCGGACAGGGGGCAATTCACCCCTCCACTTT
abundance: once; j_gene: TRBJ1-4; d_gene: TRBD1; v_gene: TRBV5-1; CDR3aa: CASSLGQGEKLFF; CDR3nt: TGCGCCAGCAGTTTGGGACAGGGTGAAAAACTGTTTTTT
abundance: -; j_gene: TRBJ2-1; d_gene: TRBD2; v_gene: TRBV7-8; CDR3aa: CASSRGLAGLNTNEQFF; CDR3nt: TGTGCCAGCAGCCGTGGACTAGCGGGATTAAACACCAATGAGCAGTTCTTC
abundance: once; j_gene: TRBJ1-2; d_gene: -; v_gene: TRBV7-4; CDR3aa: CASSYYGTYGYTF; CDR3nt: TGTGCCAGCAGCTATTACGGGACATATGGCTACACCTTC
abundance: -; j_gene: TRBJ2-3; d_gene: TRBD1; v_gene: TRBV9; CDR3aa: CASSETGGWTDTQYF; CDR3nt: TGTGCCAGCAGCGAAACAGGGGGCTGGACAGATACGCAGTATTTT
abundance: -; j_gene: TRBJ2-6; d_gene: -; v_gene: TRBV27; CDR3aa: CASSYGRSGANVLTF; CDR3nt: TGTGCCAGCAGTTACGGTCGGTCTGGGGCCAACGTCCTGACTTTC
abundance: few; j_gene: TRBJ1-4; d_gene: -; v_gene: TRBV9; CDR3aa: CASSVAPGLANEKLFF; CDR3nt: TGTGCCAGCAGCGTAGCCCCAGGGTTAGCCAATGAAAAACTGTTTTTT
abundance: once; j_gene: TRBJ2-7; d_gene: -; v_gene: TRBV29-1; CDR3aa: CSAAGMGYEQYF; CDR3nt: TGCAGCGCCGCAGGGATGGGTTACGAGCAGTACTTC
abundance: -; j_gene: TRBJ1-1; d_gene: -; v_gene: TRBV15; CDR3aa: CATSRDRAGLGTEAFF; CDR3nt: TGTGCCACCAGCAGAGATCGGGCAGGGCTGGGCACTGAAGCTTTCTTT
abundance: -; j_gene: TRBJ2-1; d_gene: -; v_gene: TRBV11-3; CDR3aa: CASSPSYNEQFF; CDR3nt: TGTGCCAGCAGCCCCAGTTACAATGAGCAGTTCTTC
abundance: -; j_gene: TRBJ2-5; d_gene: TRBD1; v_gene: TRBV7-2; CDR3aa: CASSTDRVTKTQYF; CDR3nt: TGTGCCAGCAGCACGGACAGGGTAACGAAGACCCAGTACTTC
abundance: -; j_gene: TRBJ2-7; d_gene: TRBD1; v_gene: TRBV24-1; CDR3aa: CATSDPGQSYEQYF; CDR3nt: TGTGCCACCAGTGATCCGGGACAGTCCTACGAGCAGTACTTC
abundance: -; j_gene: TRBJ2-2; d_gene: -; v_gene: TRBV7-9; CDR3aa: CASSLRPGTKNTGELFF; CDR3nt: TGTGCCAGCAGCTTACGCCCCGGGACAAAGAACACCGGGGAGCTGTTTTTT
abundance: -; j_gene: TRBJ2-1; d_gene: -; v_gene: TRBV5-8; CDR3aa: CASSLTDSSSYNEQFF; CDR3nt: TGTGCCAGCAGCTTGACTGACAGCAGCTCCTACAATGAGCAGTTCTTC
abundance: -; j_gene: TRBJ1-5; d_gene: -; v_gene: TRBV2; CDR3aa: CASREQGGDRQPQHF; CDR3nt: TGTGCCAGCAGGGAGCAGGGAGGGGATCGGCAGCCCCAGCATTTT
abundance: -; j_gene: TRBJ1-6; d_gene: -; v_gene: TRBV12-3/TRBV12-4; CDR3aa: CASTRHNSPLHF; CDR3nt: TGTGCCAGCACCAGACACAATTCACCCCTCCACTTT